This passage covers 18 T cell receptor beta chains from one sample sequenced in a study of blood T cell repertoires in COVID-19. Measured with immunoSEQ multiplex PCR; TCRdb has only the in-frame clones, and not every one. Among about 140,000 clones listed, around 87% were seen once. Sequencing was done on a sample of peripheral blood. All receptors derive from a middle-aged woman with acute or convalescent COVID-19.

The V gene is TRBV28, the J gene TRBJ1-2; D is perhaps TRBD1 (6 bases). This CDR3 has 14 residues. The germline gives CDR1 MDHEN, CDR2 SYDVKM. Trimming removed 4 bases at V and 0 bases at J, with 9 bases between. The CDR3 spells CASSYRVPNYGYTF. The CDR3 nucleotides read TGTGCCAGCAGTTACAGGGTTCCTAACTATGGCTACACCTTC.

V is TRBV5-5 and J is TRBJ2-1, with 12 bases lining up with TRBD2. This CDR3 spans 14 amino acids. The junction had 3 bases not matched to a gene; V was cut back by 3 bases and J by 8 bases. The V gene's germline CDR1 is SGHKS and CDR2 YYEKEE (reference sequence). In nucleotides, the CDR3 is TGTGCCAGCAGCTCCTGGACTAGCGGGGATGAGCAGTTCTTC. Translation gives CASSSWTSGDEQFF.

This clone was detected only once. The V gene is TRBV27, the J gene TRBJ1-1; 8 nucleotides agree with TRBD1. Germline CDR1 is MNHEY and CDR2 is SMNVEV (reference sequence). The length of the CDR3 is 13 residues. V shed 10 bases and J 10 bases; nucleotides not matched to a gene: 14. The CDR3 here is CATATGAPPRAFF. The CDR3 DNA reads TGTGCCACCGCGACAGGGGCCCCTCCTAGAGCTTTCTTT.

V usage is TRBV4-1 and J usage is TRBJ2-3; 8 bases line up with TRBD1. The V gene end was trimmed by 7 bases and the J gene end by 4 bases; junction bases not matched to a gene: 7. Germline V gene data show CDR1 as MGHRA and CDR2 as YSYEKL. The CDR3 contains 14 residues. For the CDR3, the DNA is TGCGCCAGCATGGACAGGGCCGGGGCAGATACGCAGTATTTT. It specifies CASMDRAGADTQYF.

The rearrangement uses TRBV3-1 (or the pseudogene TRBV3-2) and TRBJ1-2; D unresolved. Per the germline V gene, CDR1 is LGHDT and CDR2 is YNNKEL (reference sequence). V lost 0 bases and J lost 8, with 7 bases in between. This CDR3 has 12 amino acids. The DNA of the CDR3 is TGTGCCAGCAGCCAAGACGGGGTCGGCTACACCTTC. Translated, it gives CASSQDGVGYTF.

CDR3 residues: CASSSGTGGSEQYF. The CDR3 DNA follows: TGTGCCAGCAGTAGCGGAACAGGGGGCAGCGAGCAGTACTTC. V and J are TRBV6-6 and TRBJ2-7, with 9 nucleotides matching TRBD1. CDR1 MNHNY and CDR2 SVGAGI come from the germline V gene (reference sequence). V lost 5 bases and J lost 6; bases outside the gene matches: 8. This CDR3 has 14 amino acids.

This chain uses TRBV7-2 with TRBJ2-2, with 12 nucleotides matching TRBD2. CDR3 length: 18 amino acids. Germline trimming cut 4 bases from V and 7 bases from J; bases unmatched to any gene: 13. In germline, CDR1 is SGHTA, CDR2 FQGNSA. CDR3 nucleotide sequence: TGTGCCAGCAGCTCCTACACGACTAGCGGGAGTGAAGGCGGGGAGCTGTTTTTT. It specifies CASSSYTTSGSEGGELFF.

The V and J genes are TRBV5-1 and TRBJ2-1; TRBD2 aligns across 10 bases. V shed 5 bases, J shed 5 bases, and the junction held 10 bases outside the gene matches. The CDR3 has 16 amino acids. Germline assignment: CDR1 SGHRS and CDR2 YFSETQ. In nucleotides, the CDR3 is TGCGCCAGCAGTGGTAGCGGGGGGCTGTTCGACAATGAGCAGTTCTTC. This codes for CASSGSGGLFDNEQFF. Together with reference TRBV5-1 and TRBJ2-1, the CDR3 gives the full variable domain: KAGVTQTPRYLIKTRGQQVTLSCSPISGHRSVSWYQQTPGQGLQFLFEYFSETQRNKGNFPGRFSGRQFSNSRSEMNVSTLELGDSALYLCASSGSGGLFDNEQFFGPGTRLTVL.

The CDR3 region is CASSRTGGHTEAFF. As DNA, the CDR3 is TGTGCCAGCAGCAGAACAGGGGGACACACTGAAGCTTTCTTT. The chain recombines TRBV7-9 with TRBJ1-1, with 8 nucleotides matching TRBD1. Germline V lookup: CDR1 SEHNR, CDR2 FQNEAQ (reference sequence). This CDR3 contains 14 residues. V trimming: 5 bases; J trimming: 3 bases; junction bases outside the gene matches: 5.

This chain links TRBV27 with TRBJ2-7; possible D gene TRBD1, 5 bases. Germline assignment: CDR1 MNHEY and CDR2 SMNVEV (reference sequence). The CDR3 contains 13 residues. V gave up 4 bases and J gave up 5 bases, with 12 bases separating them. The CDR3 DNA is TGTGCCAGCAGTTATATGGGGCTGGACGAGCAGTACTTC. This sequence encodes CASSYMGLDEQYF.

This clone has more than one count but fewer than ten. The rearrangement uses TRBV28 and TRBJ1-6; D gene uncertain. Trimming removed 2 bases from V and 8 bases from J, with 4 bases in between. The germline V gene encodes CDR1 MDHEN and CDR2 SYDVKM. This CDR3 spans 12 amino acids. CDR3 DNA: TGTGCCAGCAGTTTAGGAGATTCACCCCTCCACTTT. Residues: CASSLGDSPLHF.

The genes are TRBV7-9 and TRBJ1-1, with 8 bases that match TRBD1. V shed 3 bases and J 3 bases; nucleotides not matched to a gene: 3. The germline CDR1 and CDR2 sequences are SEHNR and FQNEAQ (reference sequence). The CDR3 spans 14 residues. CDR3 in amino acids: CASSLDRVYTEAFF. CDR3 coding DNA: TGTGCCAGCAGCTTGGACAGGGTCTACACTGAAGCTTTCTTT.

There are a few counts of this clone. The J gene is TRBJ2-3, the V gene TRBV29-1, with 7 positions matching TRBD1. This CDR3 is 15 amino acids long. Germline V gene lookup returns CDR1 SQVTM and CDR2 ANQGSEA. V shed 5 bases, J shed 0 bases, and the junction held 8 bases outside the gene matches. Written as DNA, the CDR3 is TGCAGCGTTCTGGACAGGCCGGCTAGCACAGATACGCAGTATTTT. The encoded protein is CSVLDRPASTDTQYF.

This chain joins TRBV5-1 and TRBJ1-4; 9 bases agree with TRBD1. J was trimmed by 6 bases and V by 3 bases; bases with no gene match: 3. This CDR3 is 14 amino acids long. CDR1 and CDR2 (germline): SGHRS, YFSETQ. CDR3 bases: TGCGCCAGCAGCTGGGGACAGGGAGATGAAAAACTGTTTTTT. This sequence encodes CASSWGQGDEKLFF.

This chain's CDR3 is CASSLSRTEAFF. The CDR3 region has the DNA TGTGCCAGCAGCTTGTCTAGGACTGAAGCTTTCTTT. V and J are TRBV5-6 and TRBJ1-1, with D uncertain. The V end was cut by 1 base, the J end by 5 bases, with 6 bases between. The CDR3 covers 12 residues. Germline CDR1 reads SGHDT; CDR2 reads YYEEEE.

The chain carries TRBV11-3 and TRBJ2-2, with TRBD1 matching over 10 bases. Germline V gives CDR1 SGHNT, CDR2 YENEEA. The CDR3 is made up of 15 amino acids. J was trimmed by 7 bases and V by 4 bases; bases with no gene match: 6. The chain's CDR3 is CASSSRDRGGGELFF. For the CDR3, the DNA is TGTGCCAGCAGCTCAAGGGACAGGGGTGGCGGGGAGCTGTTTTTT.

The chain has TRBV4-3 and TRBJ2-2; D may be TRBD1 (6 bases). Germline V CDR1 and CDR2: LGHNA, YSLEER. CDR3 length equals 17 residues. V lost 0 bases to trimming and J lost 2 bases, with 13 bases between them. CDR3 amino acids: CASSQDRGQPNTGELFF. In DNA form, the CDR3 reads TGCGCCAGCAGCCAAGATCGTGGACAGCCAAACACCGGGGAGCTGTTTTTT.

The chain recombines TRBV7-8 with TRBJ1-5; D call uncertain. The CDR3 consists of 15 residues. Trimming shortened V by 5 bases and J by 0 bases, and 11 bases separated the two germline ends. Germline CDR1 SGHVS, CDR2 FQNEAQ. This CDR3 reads CASSTLESSNQPQHF. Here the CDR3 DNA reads TGTGCCAGCAGCACCCTCGAGAGTAGCAATCAGCCCCAGCATTTT.